This TCR beta chain is drawn from a study of immune evolution from preneoplasia to lung adenocarcinoma. TCRdb's copy holds only in-frame clones and misses some; the assay was immunoSEQ multiplex PCR. The repertoire holds over 3,500 clones, with about 85% as singletons. The CDR3 consists of 12 residues. The germline V gene has CDR1 SQVTM and CDR2 ANQGSEA. V was trimmed by 0 bases and J by 9 bases, leaving 12 bases between them. Patient tissue came from resections in Japan or China, 2014–2017. The specimen sequenced was FFPE minimally invasive lung adenocarcinoma tissue. This TCR came from an older donor with lung adenocarcinoma. The chain uses TRBV29-1 and TRBJ2-7; D is perhaps TRBD2 (6 bases). The CDR3 DNA reads TGCAGCGTTGAAGAGGACGGGAGACGGCAGTACTTC. This translates into CSVEEDGRRQYF.